The next 16 T cell receptor beta chains were all read from a single sample in a study of cytomegalovirus exposure and HLA in healthy donors. Only in-frame clones appear in the TCRdb table, and some are missing; sequencing was by immunoSEQ multiplex PCR. The data show almost 65,000 clones, roughly 91% seen once. Sequencing was done on a sample of PBMCs. These receptors all stem from a woman aged 18-30 years in good health and CMV-seronegative.

The chain has TRBV7-9 and TRBJ1-1, with D unclear. Trimming removed 8 bases at V and 0 bases at J, with 13 bases between. Germline V CDR1 and CDR2: SEHNR, FQNEAQ (reference sequence). The CDR3 loop spans 14 amino acids. In DNA, the CDR3 is TGTGCCAGCGCGTATTACGAGCTGAACACTGAAGCTTTCTTT. Protein: CASAYYELNTEAFF.

This chain links TRBV5-1 with TRBJ2-3; TRBD2 might be the D (5 bases). Per germline, CDR1 SGHRS and CDR2 YFSETQ. Trimming shortened V by 5 bases and J by 2 bases, and 30 bases separated the two germline ends. The CDR3 is 20 amino acids. CDR3 coding DNA: TGCGCCAGCAGTCAGACACCTAGTATCCCTCTAGCCGTAAACACAGATACGCAGTATTTT. Translation: CASSQTPSIPLAVNTDTQYF.

The chain employs TRBV30 and TRBJ2-1; TRBD2 agrees at 10 bases. With V trimmed by 4 bases and J by 6 bases, 6 bases remained unmatched. Per germline, CDR1 GTSNPN and CDR2 SVGIG (reference sequence). This CDR3 has 14 residues. The CDR3 spells CAWMVLAGSNEQFF. DNA for the CDR3: TGTGCCTGGATGGTACTAGCGGGAAGCAATGAGCAGTTCTTC. Full variable domain (remainder filled in from reference TRBV30 and TRBJ2-1): SQTIHQWPATLVQPVGSPLSLECTVEGTSNPNLYWYRQAAGRGLQLLFYSVGIGQISSEVPQNLSASRPQDRQFILSSKKLLLSDSGFYLCAWMVLAGSNEQFFGPGTRLTVL.

The genes are TRBV28 and TRBJ2-2, with D possibly matching TRBD1 (5 bases). CDR1 is MDHEN and CDR2 is SYDVKM in the germline V gene. V was trimmed by 5 bases and J by 7 bases, leaving 17 bases between them. CDR3 size: 15 residues. The CDR3 protein is CASSGASLGNGELFF. The CDR3 bases are TGTGCCAGCAGTGGGGCTAGTCTAGGCAACGGGGAGCTGTTTTTT.

This clone has a single count. The J gene is TRBJ2-2, the V gene TRBV18; TRBD2 matches at 8 bases. The junction had 2 bases not matched to a gene; V was cut back by 5 bases and J by 0 bases. The CDR3 runs 15 residues. Per the germline V gene, CDR1 is KGHSH and CDR2 is LQKENI. CDR3 DNA: TGTGCCAGCTCATGGACTAGCTCGAACACCGGGGAGCTGTTTTTT. This codes for CASSWTSSNTGELFF.

The chain employs TRBV11-2 and TRBJ2-3, with 7 bases aligning to TRBD2. The germline V gene encodes CDR1 SGHAT and CDR2 FQNNGV. The CDR3 spans 16 residues. V trimming: 3 bases; J trimming: 4 bases; junction bases outside the gene matches: 10. The DNA for the CDR3 is TGTGCCAGCAGCTTTTTAGGGAGGGCCAACGCAGATACGCAGTATTTT. It specifies CASSFLGRANADTQYF.

V and J are TRBV27 and TRBJ2-1; 13 bases are a match to TRBD2. Losses at the gene ends were 4 bases for V and 1 base for J; bases not matched to a gene: 1. The CDR3 extends over 16 amino acids. CDR1 is MNHEY, CDR2 SMNVEV, per germline (reference sequence). The CDR3 is CASSSTSGRSYNEQFF. CDR3 DNA sequence: TGTGCCAGCAGTTCGACTAGCGGGAGGTCCTACAATGAGCAGTTCTTC.

V is TRBV28 and J is TRBJ1-2; D remains ambiguous. In germline, CDR1 is MDHEN, CDR2 SYDVKM. The V gene lost 3 bases and the J gene lost 4 bases, with 9 bases spanning the gap. The CDR3 is 13 residues long. CDR3 residues: CASSFQASYGYTF. Written as DNA, the CDR3 is TGTGCCAGCAGTTTCCAGGCATCCTATGGCTACACCTTC.

The chain is built from TRBV7-9 and TRBJ1-2; D not certain. The CDR3 runs 13 residues. Deletions cut 4 bases from V and 1 base from J, with 7 bases between. From germline, CDR1 is SEHNR and CDR2 FQNEAQ (reference sequence). CDR3 protein: CASSSSSNYGYTF. The DNA for the CDR3 is TGTGCCAGCAGCTCTTCCAGTAACTATGGCTACACCTTC.

The chain links TRBV7-9 to TRBJ2-1; 10 nucleotides line up with TRBD1. The CDR3 covers 16 residues. The V gene's germline CDR1 is SEHNR and CDR2 FQNEAQ (reference sequence). With 3 bases clipped from V and 4 bases from J, the junction kept 6 bases outside the gene matches. CDR3 region: CASSFNPGQGYNEQFF. The CDR3 nucleotides read TGTGCCAGCAGCTTCAACCCGGGACAGGGGTACAATGAGCAGTTCTTC.

The chain couples TRBV19 to TRBJ2-1; 7 nucleotides line up with TRBD1. CDR1 LNHDA and CDR2 SQIVND come from the germline V gene (reference sequence). Trimming at V came to 6 bases and at J to 5 bases, leaving 13 bases not matched to a gene. This CDR3 has 16 residues. CDR3 loop: CASRILAGDSHNEQFF. CDR3 nucleotides: TGTGCCAGTAGGATTCTCGCCGGGGACAGCCACAATGAGCAGTTCTTC.

The CDR3 is CASSLGQDNEQFF. The CDR3 DNA follows: TGTGCCAGCAGCTTAGGACAGGACAATGAGCAGTTCTTC. This rearrangement joins TRBV7-8 to TRBJ2-1; D is possibly TRBD1 (6 bases). The CDR3 sequence is 13 residues long. The V end was cut by 1 base, the J end by 5 bases, with 6 bases between. Per the germline V gene, CDR1 is SGHVS and CDR2 is FQNEAQ.

The gene calls are TRBV4-2 and TRBJ2-3, with D perhaps TRBD2 (6 bases). CDR1 is LGHNA and CDR2 is YNFKEQ in the germline V gene. The CDR3 spans 17 residues. The V end was cut by 4 bases, the J end by 4 bases, with 21 bases between. The CDR3 DNA sequence: TGTGCCAGCAGCCCCCGCGTTGCCGGGAGTCTCGCAGATACGCAGTATTTT. Protein sequence: CASSPRVAGSLADTQYF.

The rearrangement uses TRBV28 and TRBJ2-4, with D tentatively TRBD2 (6 bases). Looked up from germline, CDR1 is MDHEN and CDR2 is SYDVKM. This CDR3 is built from 13 residues. V lost 3 bases, J lost 7 bases, and 10 bases lay in between. CDR3 protein: CASSLGGYNIQYF. As DNA, the CDR3 is TGTGCCAGCAGTTTGGGGGGTTACAACATTCAGTACTTC.

The genes are TRBV25-1 and TRBJ1-1, with D possibly being TRBD1 (5 bases). The V end was cut by 6 bases, the J end by 0 bases, with 8 bases between. This CDR3 spans 13 amino acids. Germline assignment: CDR1 MGHDK and CDR2 SYGVNS. CDR3 loop: CASRGLLNTEAFF. The CDR3 DNA is TGTGCCAGCAGGGGGCTACTGAACACTGAAGCTTTCTTT. The whole variable domain, filled in from reference TRBV25-1 and TRBJ1-1, reads EADIYQTPRYLVIGTGKKITLECSQTMGHDKMYWYQQDPGMELHLIHYSYGVNSTEKGDLSSESTVSRIRTEHFPLTLESARPSHTSQYLCASRGLLNTEAFFGQGTRLTVV.

The chain has TRBV19 and TRBJ2-1; TRBD2 is a possible D gene (6 bases). V was cut by 9 bases and J by 0 bases, with 18 bases left in between. The germline gives CDR1 LNHDA, CDR2 SQIVND (reference sequence). The CDR3 runs 16 residues. Written as DNA, the CDR3 is TGTGCCAGCCGACAAAGGAGGGACTCCTCCTACAATGAGCAGTTCTTC. Translation: CASRQRRDSSYNEQFF. The full variable domain, with the rest looked up from reference TRBV19 and TRBJ2-1, is DGGITQSPKYLFRKEGQNVTLSCEQNLNHDAMYWYRQDPGQGLRLIYYSQIVNDFQKGDIAEGYSVSREKKESFPLTVTSAQKNPTAFYLCASRQRRDSSYNEQFFGPGTRLTVL.